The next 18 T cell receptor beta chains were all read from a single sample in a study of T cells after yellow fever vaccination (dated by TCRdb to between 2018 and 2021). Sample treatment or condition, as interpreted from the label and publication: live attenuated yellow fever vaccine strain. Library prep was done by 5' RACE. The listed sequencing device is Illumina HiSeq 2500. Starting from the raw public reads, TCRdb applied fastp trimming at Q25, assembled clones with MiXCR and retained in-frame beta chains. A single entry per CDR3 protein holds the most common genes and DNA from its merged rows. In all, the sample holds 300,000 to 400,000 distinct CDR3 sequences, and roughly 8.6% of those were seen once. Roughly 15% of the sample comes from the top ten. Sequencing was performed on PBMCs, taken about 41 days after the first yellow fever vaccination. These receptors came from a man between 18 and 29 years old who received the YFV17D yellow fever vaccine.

In DNA, the CDR3 is TGTACCAGCAGTGAGAGACAGAGTTACGAGCAGTACGTC. Its protein product is CTSSERQSYEQYV. The V gene is TRBV6-1, the J gene TRBJ2-7; D is possibly TRBD1 (5 bases). Germline CDR1 MNHNS, CDR2 SASEGT. The CDR3 consists of 13 residues.

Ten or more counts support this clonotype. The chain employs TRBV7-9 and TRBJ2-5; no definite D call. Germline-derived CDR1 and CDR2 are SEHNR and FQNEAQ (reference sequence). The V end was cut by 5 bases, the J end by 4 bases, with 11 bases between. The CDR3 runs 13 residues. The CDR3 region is CASSANTGETQYF. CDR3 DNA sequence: TGTGCCAGCAGCGCTAACACTGGAGAGACCCAGTACTTC.

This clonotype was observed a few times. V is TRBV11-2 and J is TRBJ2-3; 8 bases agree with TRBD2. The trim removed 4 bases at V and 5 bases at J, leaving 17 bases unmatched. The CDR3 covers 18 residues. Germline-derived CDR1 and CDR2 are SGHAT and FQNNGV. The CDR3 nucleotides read TGTGCCAGCAGCTCCCCCGGACGGGGGGGCCTCTGGTTAGATACGCAGTATTTT. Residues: CASSSPGRGGLWLDTQYF.

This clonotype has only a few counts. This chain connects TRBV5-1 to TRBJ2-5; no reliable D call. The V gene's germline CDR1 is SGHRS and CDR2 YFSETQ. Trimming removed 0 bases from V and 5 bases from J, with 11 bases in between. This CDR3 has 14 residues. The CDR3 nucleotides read TGCGCCAGCAGCTTGGGTCCTAGTAGGGAGACCCAGTACTTC. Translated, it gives CASSLGPSRETQYF. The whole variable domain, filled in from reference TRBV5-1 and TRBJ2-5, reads KAGVTQTPRYLIKTRGQQVTLSCSPISGHRSVSWYQQTPGQGLQFLFEYFSETQRNKGNFPGRFSGRQFSNSRSEMNVSTLELGDSALYLCASSLGPSRETQYFGPGTRLLVL.

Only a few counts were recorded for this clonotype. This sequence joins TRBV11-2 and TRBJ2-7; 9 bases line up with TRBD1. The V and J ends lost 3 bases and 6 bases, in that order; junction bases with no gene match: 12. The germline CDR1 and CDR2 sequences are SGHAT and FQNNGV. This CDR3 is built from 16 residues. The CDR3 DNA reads TGTGCCAGCAGCTTGTCACTCCCGGGACAGGGCGGCGAGCAGTACTTC. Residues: CASSLSLPGQGGEQYF.

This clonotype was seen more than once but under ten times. CDR3 DNA: TGTGCCAGCAGTTTGATTGGGGAGAAACTGTTTTTT. Translating gives CASSLIGEKLFF. The chain joins TRBV12-3 or TRBV12-4 to TRBJ1-4, with D hard to call. The CDR3 loop spans 12 amino acids. The ends were cut back, 3 bases at V and 11 bases at J, with 10 bases in the middle.

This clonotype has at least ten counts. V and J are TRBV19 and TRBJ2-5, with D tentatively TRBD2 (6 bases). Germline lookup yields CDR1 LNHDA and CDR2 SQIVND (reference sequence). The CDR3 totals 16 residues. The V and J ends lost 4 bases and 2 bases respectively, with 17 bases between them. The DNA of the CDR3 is TGTGCCAGTAGTAGGGGACTGGTTCCCAAACAAGAGACCCAGTACTTC. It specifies CASSRGLVPKQETQYF.

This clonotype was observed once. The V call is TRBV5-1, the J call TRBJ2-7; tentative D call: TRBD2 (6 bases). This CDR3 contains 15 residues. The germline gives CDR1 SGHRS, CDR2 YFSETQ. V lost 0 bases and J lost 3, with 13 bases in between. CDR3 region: CASSLAGTLLYEQYF. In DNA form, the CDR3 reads TGCGCCAGCAGCTTGGCCGGGACTCTTCTCTACGAGCAGTACTTC.

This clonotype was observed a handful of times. The CDR3 nucleotides read TGTGCCAGCAGTTTCTGGCGGGGCTCCGCCAAGCAGTACTTC. It yields the protein CASSFWRGSAKQYF. J is TRBJ2-7 and V is TRBV12-3 or TRBV12-4; TRBD2 might be the D (6 bases). The V and J ends lost 3 bases and 8 bases respectively, with 17 bases between them. CDR3 size: 14 residues.

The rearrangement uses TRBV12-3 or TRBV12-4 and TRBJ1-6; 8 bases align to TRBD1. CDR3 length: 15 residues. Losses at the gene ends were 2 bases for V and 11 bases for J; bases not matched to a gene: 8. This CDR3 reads CASSLTPTGGTPLHF. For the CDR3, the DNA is TGTGCCAGCAGTTTAACCCCCACAGGGGGTACACCCCTCCACTTT.

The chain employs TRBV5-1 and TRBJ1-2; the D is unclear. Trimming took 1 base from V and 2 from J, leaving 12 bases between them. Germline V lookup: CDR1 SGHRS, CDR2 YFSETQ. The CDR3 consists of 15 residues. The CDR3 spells CASSLNFAGNYGYTF. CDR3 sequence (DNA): TGCGCCAGCAGCTTGAACTTCGCCGGCAACTATGGCTACACCTTC.

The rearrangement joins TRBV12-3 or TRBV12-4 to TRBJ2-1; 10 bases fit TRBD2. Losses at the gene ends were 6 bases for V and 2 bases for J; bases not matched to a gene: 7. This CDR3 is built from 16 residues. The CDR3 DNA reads TGTGCCAGCAGATGGGTGGGGACTAGCGCCTACAATGAGCAGTTCTTC. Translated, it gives CASRWVGTSAYNEQFF.

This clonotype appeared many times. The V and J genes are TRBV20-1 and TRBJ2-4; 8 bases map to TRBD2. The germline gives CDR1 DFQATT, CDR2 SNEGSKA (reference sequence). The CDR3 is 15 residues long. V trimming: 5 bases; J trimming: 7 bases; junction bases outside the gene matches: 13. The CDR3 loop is CSAGEVTGGGNIQYF. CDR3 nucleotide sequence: TGCAGTGCTGGGGAGGTCACCGGCGGGGGGAACATTCAGTACTTC.

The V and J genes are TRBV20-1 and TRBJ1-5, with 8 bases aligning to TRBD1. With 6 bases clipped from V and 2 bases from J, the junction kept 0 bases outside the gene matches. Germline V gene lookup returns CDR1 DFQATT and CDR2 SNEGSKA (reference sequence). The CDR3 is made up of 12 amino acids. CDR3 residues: CSAQGGNQPQHF. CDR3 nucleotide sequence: TGCAGTGCACAGGGGGGCAATCAGCCCCAGCATTTT.

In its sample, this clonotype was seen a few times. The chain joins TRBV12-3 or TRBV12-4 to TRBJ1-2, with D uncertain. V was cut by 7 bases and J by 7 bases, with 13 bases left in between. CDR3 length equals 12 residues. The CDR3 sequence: CASTFSRGGYTF. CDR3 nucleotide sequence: TGTGCCAGCACTTTCTCGCGGGGTGGCTACACCTTC.

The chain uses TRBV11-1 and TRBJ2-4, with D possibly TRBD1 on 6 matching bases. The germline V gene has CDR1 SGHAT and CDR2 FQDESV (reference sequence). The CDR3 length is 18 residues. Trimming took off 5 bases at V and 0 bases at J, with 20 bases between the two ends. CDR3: CASSPLSRDNPAKNIQYF. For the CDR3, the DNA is TGTGCCAGCAGCCCTCTCTCCCGGGACAACCCAGCCAAAAACATTCAGTACTTC.

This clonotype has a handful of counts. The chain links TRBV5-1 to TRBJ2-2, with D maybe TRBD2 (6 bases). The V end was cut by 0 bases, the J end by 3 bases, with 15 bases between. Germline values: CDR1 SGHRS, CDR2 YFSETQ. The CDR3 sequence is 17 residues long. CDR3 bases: TGCGCCAGCAGCTTGGGAGGGCCCCGGAGGGACACCGGGGAGCTGTTTTTT. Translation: CASSLGGPRRDTGELFF. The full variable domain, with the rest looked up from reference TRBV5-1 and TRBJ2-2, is KAGVTQTPRYLIKTRGQQVTLSCSPISGHRSVSWYQQTPGQGLQFLFEYFSETQRNKGNFPGRFSGRQFSNSRSEMNVSTLELGDSALYLCASSLGGPRRDTGELFFGEGSRLTVL.

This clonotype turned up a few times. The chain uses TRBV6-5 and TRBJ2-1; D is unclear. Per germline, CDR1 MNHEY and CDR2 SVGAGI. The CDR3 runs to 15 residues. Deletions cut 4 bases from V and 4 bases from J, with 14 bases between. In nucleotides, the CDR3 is TGTGCCAGCAGTTTGACTCCCTCCCCGTACAATGAGCAGTTCTTC. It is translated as CASSLTPSPYNEQFF.